The sequence of this TCR beta chain was determined in a study of blood T cell repertoires in COVID-19 (TCRdb year 2020). For the study in its entirety: Collaborator samples came from the United States, Italy and Spain and covered acute and convalescent phases of COVID-19. Nearly every sample came with metadata listing a de-identified subject ID, COVID-19 status, age in years and sex. HLA class I and class II types, where available, came from metadata supplied by the sample provider rather than from assay-based typing. The repertoires were released in a freely available public database intended as a resource for research on the immune response to SARS-CoV-2. The dataset comprised deeply sampled blood TCRbeta repertoires from subjects exposed to, actively infected with, or recovered from COVID-19. The material from the prospective study consisted of cDNA or gDNA derived from T cells, B-cell-depleted T cells, or PBMCs. Samples were obtained from the ongoing ImmuneRACE study (first 160 participants) and from over 1,000 subjects provided by 6 global collaborators.

The collaborating institutions used their own protocols to collect whole blood in K2EDTA tubes. For TCRbeta analysis, collaborators shipped samples as frozen whole blood, isolated PBMCs, or DNA extracted from either of those sample types. What the research found in general, with its limitations: Clinical and demographic metadata were provided uncurated, with the amount varying by source and participant.

V ends up 5 bases short and J 7 bases short, with an unmatched junction base count of 12. Including the terminal cysteine and phenylalanine, the CDR3 comprises 15 residues. Left in the record is the CDR3 DNA by itself, 45 bases read in frame from the first base. In the germline V gene, CDR1 corresponds to SGHTA and CDR2 to FQGTGA. Comments on this clone: Its antigen has not been determined. Qualities for individual bases were not recorded, and no much larger clone is one base off.

TCRbeta CDR3 regions were amplified from genomic DNA by means of the immunoSEQ Assay, a bias-controlled multiplex PCR. Concerning the study's data processing: Nucleated cell counts per sample were estimated from amplification of reference gene primers within the assay. To quantify the absolute abundance of each unique TCRbeta CDR3 rearrangement, sequence reads were collapsed and filtered. Productive Simpson clonality was computed per sample as the square root of Simpson's diversity index over productive rearrangements. The clones in this table, taken by TCRdb from immuneACCESS, are in-frame only. Not every clone is retained; where verified, under half of the shortfall comes from an unresolved V gene, and the cause of the rest is unknown. V, J and clone size are taken as reported in that table, and D and trimming were inferred from the DNA itself. This sample gives roughly 91,000 clones in total; 70% to 85% of them show up just once. In total, the top ten clones hold 11% of the sample.

In this chain, TRBV7-3 is recombined with TRBJ2-3; TRBD1 agrees with 7 junctional bases. What was sequenced was peripheral blood. This receptor was obtained from a man aged 65 to 79 with acute or convalescent COVID-19. The CDR3 protein sequence reads: CASSQGGSGRNTQYF. The sequence in DNA is TGTGCCAGCAGCCAAGGGGGCTCAGGCAGAAATACGCAGTATTTT. The entire variable domain, with the stretches around the CDR3 drawn from the reference TRBV7-3 and TRBJ2-3 proteins, is GAGVSQTPSNKVTEKGKYVELRCDPISGHTALYWYRQSLGQGPEFLIYFQGTGAADDSGLPNDRFFAVRPEGSVSTLKIQRTERGDSAVYLCASSQGGSGRNTQYFGPGTRLTVL.